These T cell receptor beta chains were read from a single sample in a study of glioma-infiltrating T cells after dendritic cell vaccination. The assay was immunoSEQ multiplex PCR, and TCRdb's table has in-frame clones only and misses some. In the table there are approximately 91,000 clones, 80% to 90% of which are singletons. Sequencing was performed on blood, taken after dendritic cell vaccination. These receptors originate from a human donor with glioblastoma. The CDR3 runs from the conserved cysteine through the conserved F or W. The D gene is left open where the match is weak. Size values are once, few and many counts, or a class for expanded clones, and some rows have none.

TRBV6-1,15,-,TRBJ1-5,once,TGTGCCAGCAGCCAACTACCAGACAGCAATCAGCCCCAGCATTTT,CASSQLPDSNQPQHF
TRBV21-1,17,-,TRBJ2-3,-,TGTGCCAGCAGCAAAGTTCGGTACGGGAGGGCCACAGATACGCAGTATTTT,CASSKVRYGRATDTQYF
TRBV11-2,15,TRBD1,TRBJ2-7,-,TGTGCCAGCAGCGGGTGGGACAGGGGGTCTCACGAGCAGTACTTC,CASSGWDRGSHEQYF
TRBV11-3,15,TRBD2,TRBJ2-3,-,TGTGCCAGCAGCTTAGGGGGAGGGAGCACAGATACGCAGTATTTT,CASSLGGGSTDTQYF
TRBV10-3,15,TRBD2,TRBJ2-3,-,TGTGCCATCAGTGGTCTAGCGGGAGCTACAGATACGCAGTATTTT,CAISGLAGATDTQYF
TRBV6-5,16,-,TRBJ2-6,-,TGTGCCAGCAGTTACTCTACCCGGGCTGGGGCCAACGTCCTGACTTTC,CASSYSTRAGANVLTF
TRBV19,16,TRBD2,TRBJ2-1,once,TGTGCCAGTACTTCTAAAGGGGTAGCGGGAATTGGTGAGCAGTTCTTC,CASTSKGVAGIGEQFF
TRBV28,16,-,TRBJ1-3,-,TGTGCCAGCAGCCCCCCCAACAGGCCAGGCGGAAACACCATATATTTT,CASSPPNRPGGNTIYF
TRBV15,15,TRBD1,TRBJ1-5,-,TGTGCCACCAGCAGAGTTGACAGGGATAATCAGCCCCAGCATTTT,CATSRVDRDNQPQHF
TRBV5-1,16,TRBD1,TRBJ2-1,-,TGCGCCAGCAGCTTGGAGGTGACAGGGTCGGGCAATGAGCAGTTCTTC,CASSLEVTGSGNEQFF
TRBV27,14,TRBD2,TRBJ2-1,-,TGTGCCAGCAGTAAGGGTCAGCGGGAGCGTGAGCAGTTCTTC,CASSKGQREREQFF
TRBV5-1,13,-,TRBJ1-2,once,TGCGCCAGCAGCTTTCTAGGGGCGAGTGGCTACACCTTC,CASSFLGASGYTF
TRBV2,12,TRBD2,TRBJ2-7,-,TGTGCCAGCAACGGGAGGGCCTACGAGCAGTACTTC,CASNGRAYEQYF
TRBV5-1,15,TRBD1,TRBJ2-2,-,TGCGCCAGCAGCTTAGAGAAAGGGACAGTCCGGGAGCTGTTTTTT,CASSLEKGTVRELFF
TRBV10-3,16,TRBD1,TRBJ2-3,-,TGTGCCATCAGTGGGTTTGCCGGGACAGTAACCGATACGCAGTATTTT,CAISGFAGTVTDTQYF
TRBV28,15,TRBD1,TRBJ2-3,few,TGTGCCAGCAGATTGGGGCAGGGGGCTGTAGATACGCAGTATTTT,CASRLGQGAVDTQYF
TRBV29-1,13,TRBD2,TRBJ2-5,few,TGCAGCGCCCTAGCGGGAGGGCAAGAGACCCAGTACTTC,CSALAGGQETQYF
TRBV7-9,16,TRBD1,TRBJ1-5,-,TGTGCCAGCAGCTTAGTAACAGGGGGCTATAATCAGCCCCAGCATTTT,CASSLVTGGYNQPQHF
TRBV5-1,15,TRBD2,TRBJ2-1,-,TGCGCCAGCAGCTTGGTGGCTAGCGGGAGTGCTGAGCAGTTCTTC,CASSLVASGSAEQFF
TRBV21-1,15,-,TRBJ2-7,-,TGTGCCAGCAGCAAAGTTCAGGGTCGGACCTACGGGCAGTACTTC,CASSKVQGRTYGQYF
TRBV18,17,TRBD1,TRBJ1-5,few,TGTGCCAGCTCACCAAGTGGGCCAGGGGGGTCCAATCAGCCCCAGCATTTT,CASSPSGPGGSNQPQHF
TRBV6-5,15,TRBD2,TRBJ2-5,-,TGTGCCAGCAACAGCGGGGGGGTGGGCCAAGAGACCCAGTACTTC,CASNSGGVGQETQYF
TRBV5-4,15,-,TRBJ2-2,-,TGTGCCAGCAGCCTCCCCGGTGCGAACACCGGGGAGCTGTTTTTT,CASSLPGANTGELFF
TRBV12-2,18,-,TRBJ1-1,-,TGTGCAAGTCGCTCGGATAAAGACAGGGGGCTTTATAACACTGAAGCTTTCTTT,CASRSDKDRGLYNTEAFF
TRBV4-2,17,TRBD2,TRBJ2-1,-,TGTGCCAGCAGCCACCTAGCGGGAGGGGGCGACTACAATGAGCAGTTCTTC,CASSHLAGGGDYNEQFF
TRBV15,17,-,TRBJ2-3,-,TGTGCCACCAGCAGAGCGGGGGGGACAGGGAGCACAGATACGCAGTATTTT,CATSRAGGTGSTDTQYF
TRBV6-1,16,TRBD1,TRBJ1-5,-,TGTGCCAGCAGTGAAATGGGACAGTATAGCAATCAGCCCCAGCATTTT,CASSEMGQYSNQPQHF
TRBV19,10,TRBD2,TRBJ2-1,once,TGTGCCACCGGGACTACCTCTCAGTTCTTC,CATGTTSQFF
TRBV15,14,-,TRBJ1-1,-,TGTGCCACCAGCAGAGATCGGGGGGGTCCGGAAGCTTTCTTT,CATSRDRGGPEAFF
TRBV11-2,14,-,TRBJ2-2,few,TGTGCCAGCAGCTTATACGCGGGGACCGGGGAGCTGTTTTTT,CASSLYAGTGELFF
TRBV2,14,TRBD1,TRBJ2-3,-,TGTGCCAGCGAAAAAGGGGGCAGCACAGATACGCAGTATTTT,CASEKGGSTDTQYF
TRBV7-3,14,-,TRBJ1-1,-,TGTGCCAGCAGCTTACAGGGTGGAGACACTGAAGCTTTCTTT,CASSLQGGDTEAFF
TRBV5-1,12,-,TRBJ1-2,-,TGCGCCAGCAGCTTGGGACAGTATGGCTACACCTTC,CASSLGQYGYTF
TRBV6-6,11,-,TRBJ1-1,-,TGTGCCAGCAGTTACTTAACTGAAGCTTTCTTT,CASSYLTEAFF
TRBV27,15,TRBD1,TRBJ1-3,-,TGTGCCAGCAGTTTGGACAGGAGCTCTGGAAACACCATATATTTT,CASSLDRSSGNTIYF
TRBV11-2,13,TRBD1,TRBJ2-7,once,TGTGCCAGCAGCTTGGGGACAGGGGACGAGCAGTACTTC,CASSLGTGDEQYF
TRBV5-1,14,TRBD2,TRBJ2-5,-,TGCGCCAGCAGCAGTGGGACTAGCGGGGCGCCCCAGTACTTC,CASSSGTSGAPQYF
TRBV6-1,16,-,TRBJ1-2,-,TGTGCCAGCAGTGAAGATATAGTGAGGGTTTACTATGGCTACACCTTC,CASSEDIVRVYYGYTF
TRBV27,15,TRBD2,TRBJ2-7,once,TGTGCCAGCAGTCCTCTAGCGGGGGGGCCGTACGAGCAGTACTTC,CASSPLAGGPYEQYF
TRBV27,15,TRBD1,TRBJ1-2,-,TGTGCCAGCAGTTTAAAGGCAGGGGGTAACTATGGCTACACCTTC,CASSLKAGGNYGYTF
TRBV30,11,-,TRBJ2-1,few,TGTGCCTGGAGTACCAGCGGAGAGCAGTTCTTC,CAWSTSGEQFF
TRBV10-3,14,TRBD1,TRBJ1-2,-,TGTGCCATCATCTCTGGGAGGACAGGAGGTGGCTACACCTTC,CAIISGRTGGGYTF
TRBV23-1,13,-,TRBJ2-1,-,TGCGCCAGCAGTCAATCGCACCGGTATGAGCAGTTCTTC,CASSQSHRYEQFF
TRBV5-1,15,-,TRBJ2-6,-,TGCGCCAGCAGCGACGGAGTTTCTGGGGCCAACGTCCTGACTTTC,CASSDGVSGANVLTF
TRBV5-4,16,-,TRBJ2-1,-,TGTGCCAGCTGGCACCTACAGTCTAGCCTAGGGAATGAGCAGTTCTTC,CASWHLQSSLGNEQFF
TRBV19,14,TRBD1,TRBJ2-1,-,TGTGCCAGTAGTATGGGGGACAGGGTCAATGAGCAGTTCTTC,CASSMGDRVNEQFF
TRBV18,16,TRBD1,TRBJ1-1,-,TGTGCCAGCTCACCATCACCACAGGGGGAGGGCACTGAAGCTTTCTTT,CASSPSPQGEGTEAFF
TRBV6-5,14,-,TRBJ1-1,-,TGTGCCAGCAGGGGCCTTGGAGGGAACACTGAAGCTTTCTTT,CASRGLGGNTEAFF
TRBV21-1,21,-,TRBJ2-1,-,TGTGCCAGCAGCCGGACAAACCGAGGGGAACGGGAGGTCAGCTCCTACAATGAGCAGTTCTTC,CASSRTNRGEREVSSYNEQFF
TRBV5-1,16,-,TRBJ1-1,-,TGCGCCAGCAGCTTGGACTTGGGGGGAGGAAACACTGAAGCTTTCTTT,CASSLDLGGGNTEAFF
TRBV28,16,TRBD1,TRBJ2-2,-,TGTGCCAGCACCGAGCGACAGGGGGCTTACTTCGGGGAGCTGTTTTTT,CASTERQGAYFGELFF
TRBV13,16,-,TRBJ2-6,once,TGTGCCAGCAGCTTATTAGTAACTTCTGGGGCCAACGTCCTGACTTTC,CASSLLVTSGANVLTF
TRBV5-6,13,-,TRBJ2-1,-,TGTGCCAGCAGCCCCCGGCGGAACAATGAGCAGTTCTTC,CASSPRRNNEQFF
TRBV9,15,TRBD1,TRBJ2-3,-,TGTGCCAGCAGCGTGGCAGGGGGTTTCGCAGATACGCAGTATTTT,CASSVAGGFADTQYF
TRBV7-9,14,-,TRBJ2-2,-,TGTGCCAGCAGCTTTAAGCGGAACACCGGGGAGCTGTTTTTT,CASSFKRNTGELFF
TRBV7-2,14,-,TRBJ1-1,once,TGTGCCAGCAGCTTGAGACAGGAGAACACTGAAGCTTTCTTT,CASSLRQENTEAFF
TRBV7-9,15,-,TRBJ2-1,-,TGTGCCAGCACCGAGGGGGAAGACTCCTACAATGAGCAGTTCTTC,CASTEGEDSYNEQFF
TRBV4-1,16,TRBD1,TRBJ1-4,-,TGCGCCAGCAGCCAGAATTCAGGGACAGATAGGGAAAAACTGTTTTTT,CASSQNSGTDREKLFF
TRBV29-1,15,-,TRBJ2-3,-,TGCAGCGTTGTGATAGGTAGCGCCAGCACAGATACGCAGTATTTT,CSVVIGSASTDTQYF